This T cell receptor (beta chain) emerged from a study of breast tumors, draining lymph nodes, adjacent tissues. Study results and caveats: The lymph node origin of tumor T cells was framed as consistent with a hypothesis, not demonstrated.

Samples came from axillary lymph nodes draining the breast cancer. This clonotype was seen at least ten times. Its antigen is as yet unknown. TCRdb reprocessed the multiplex PCR reads with MiXCR, giving one entry per CDR3 protein. The sample holds about 180,000 distinct CDR3 sequences, roughly 30% seen once. This CDR3 region has 15 residues. V shed 4 bases and J shed 4 bases, with 17 bases lying between them. Germline CDR1 is SGHKS and CDR2 is YYEKEE (reference sequence). The rearrangement uses TRBV5-5 and TRBJ2-5; tentative D call: TRBD2 (6 bases). This receptor was identified in a female donor with breast cancer. Some clones in this sample may be carry-over from other donors' samples. The sequencing sample was made of axillary lymph node tissue. CDR3 nucleotide sequence: TGTGCCAGCAGCCCCTCCCCCATAGCGGTAGAGACCCAGTACTTC. Translation: CASSPSPIAVETQYF. The complete variable domain, with remaining parts taken from reference TRBV5-5 and TRBJ2-5, reads DAGVTQSPTHLIKTRGQQVTLRCSPISGHKSVSWYQQVLGQGPQFIFQYYEKEERGRGNFPDRFSARQFPNYSSELNVNALLLGDSALYLCASSPSPIAVETQYFGPGTRLLVL.